Described below is a single T cell receptor beta chain sequence and its context. This CDR3 is 18 amino acids long. CDR1 is LGHNA, CDR2 YNFKEQ, per germline. The sample belongs to a study of OX40 agonist ivuxolimab in advanced cancers. Produced via immunoSEQ multiplex PCR; TCRdb's table is partial and in-frame only. Of around 65,000 clones listed, nearly 95% are singletons. The chain employs TRBV4-2 and TRBJ2-5; D not resolved. The J call could be wrong; TRBJ2-7 is a better fit for the DNA end. The sequence was collected from an adult with an advanced solid tumor such as melanoma, head and neck, liver or kidney cancer. The sample here was CD4+ or CD8+ T cells sorted from blood, taken in a trial of the OX40 agonist ivuxolimab. The CDR3 nucleotides are TGTGCCAGCAGCCAAGTCCTTTCTCAGAAGACAAGCTCCTACGAGCAGTACTTC. This encodes CASSQVLSQKTSSYEQYF.